The subject of this entry is one T cell receptor beta chain. Its antigen is as yet unknown. The data stem from a study of T-cell memory formation after mild COVID-19. The trim removed 0 bases at V and 16 bases at J, leaving 5 bases unmatched. The CDR3 is made up of 12 amino acids. Germline CDR1 is KGHDR and CDR2 is SFDVKD. Notes on the study in general: Day 15 to 85 contracting clones showed balanced CD4/CD8; later expanders leaned CD4+.

Barcoded TCR alpha and TCR beta cDNA libraries with UMIs came from 5'RACE using constant-segment primers. TCRdb itself ran the 5' RACE reads through MiXCR, one entry per CDR3 protein. There are some 180,000 distinct CDR3 sequences in the sample; roughly 13% occur only once, and about 3.6% lies in the top ten. This sequence joins TRBV24-1 and TRBJ1-5; 7 nucleotides line up with TRBD1. Sequenced sample: PBMCs or a T cell subset sorted from them (not recorded which). The sequence was obtained from a man younger than 35 who had mild COVID-19 (a few samples of this study predate the infection). Cell type and time point are not known. The DNA of the CDR3 is TGTGCCACCAGTGATTTGCCAGGACAGGTACATTTT. Its translation is CATSDLPGQVHF.